The next 30 T cell receptor beta chains were all read from a single sample in a study of T cells in Graves' hyperthyroidism and ophthalmopathy. From RNA transcripts, TCR beta CDR3 regions were amplified. The primer set for the first-round RT-PCR of the TCR CDR3 was HTBI. TCRdb ran MiXCR on the multiplex PCR reads and lists one entry per CDR3 protein. The sample shows 220,000 or so distinct CDR3 sequences, around 17% of them seen only once. The sample was blood. The receptors shown here come from a woman aged 18-30 years with Graves' ophthalmopathy.

For this clonotype: A read error may explain this, as a much larger clone is one base away. The genes are TRBV7-9 and TRBJ2-1; a weak D match, TRBD2 (5 bases). Germline V gene lookup returns CDR1 SEHNR and CDR2 FQNEAQ (reference sequence). Trimming took 3 bases from V and 7 from J, leaving 10 bases between them. The CDR3 is 13 amino acids. This chain's CDR3 is CASSFGGLNEQFF. Written as DNA, the CDR3 is TGTGCCAGCAGCTTTGGAGGTTTGAATGAGCAGTTCTTC.

The chain has TRBV4-1 and TRBJ1-4, with D possibly being TRBD1 (5 bases). V lost 0 bases and J lost 4, with 12 bases in between. This CDR3 is 16 amino acids long. Germline loops: CDR1 MGHRA, CDR2 YSYEKL. For the CDR3, the DNA is TGCGCCAGCAGCCAAGAAACGGGGCAGAGTAATGAAAAACTGTTTTTT. Translation: CASSQETGQSNEKLFF.

This clonotype was detected ten times or more. The chain combines TRBV28 with TRBJ1-2, with 7 positions matching TRBD1. The junction had 16 bases not matched to a gene; V was cut back by 6 bases and J by 6 bases. Germline CDR1 and CDR2: MDHEN and SYDVKM. The CDR3 extends over 16 amino acids. CDR3 DNA: TGTGCCAGCAGGGGGGACAGAGGTACCGAATATGATGGCTACACCTTC. Encoded protein: CASRGDRGTEYDGYTF.

In its sample, this clonotype was seen many times. The chain joins TRBV6-1 to TRBJ1-3; D is ambiguous. Germline-derived CDR1 and CDR2 are MNHNS and SASEGT. The CDR3 is 15 residues long. V was cut by 6 bases and J by 2 bases, with 14 bases left in between. In DNA form, the CDR3 reads TGTGCCAGCAGCTGGACGGGAATAGCTGGAAACACCATATATTTT. This encodes CASSWTGIAGNTIYF.

This clonotype was seen ten or more times. This chain joins TRBV20-1 and TRBJ1-2; a weak D match, TRBD1 (5 bases). This CDR3 comprises 17 residues. The V gene's germline CDR1 is DFQATT and CDR2 SNEGSKA (reference sequence). V dropped 2 bases and J dropped 0 bases, with 19 bases sitting between them. CDR3 coding DNA: TGCAGTGCTAGACCCGGGACGGGATTGATAGCTAACTATGGCTACACCTTC. Protein product: CSARPGTGLIANYGYTF.

This clonotype occurred many times. The chain employs TRBV11-1 and TRBJ1-6; no reliable D call. Germline CDR1 reads SGHAT; CDR2 reads FQDESV (reference sequence). This CDR3 is 14 amino acids long. The V gene lost 1 base and the J gene lost 9 bases, with 10 bases spanning the gap. As DNA, the CDR3 is TGTGCCAGCAGCTTAGGAAACGGGCTTTCACCCCTCCACTTT. Amino acid sequence: CASSLGNGLSPLHF.

This clonotype was observed many times. This chain uses TRBV3-1 with TRBJ2-7; D gene ambiguous. Trimming stripped 3 bases from V and 1 base from J, with 4 bases between. Germline V gene sequence: CDR1 LGHDT, CDR2 YNNKEL (reference sequence). The CDR3 contains 12 residues. The CDR3 spells CASSQRSYEQYF. CDR3 in DNA: TGTGCCAGCAGCCAGCGGTCCTACGAGCAGTACTTC.

The V gene is TRBV11-2, the J gene TRBJ1-1, with D perhaps TRBD1 (6 bases). V lost 6 bases, J lost 0 bases, and 20 bases lay in between. CDR3 length: 17 residues. Germline V gives CDR1 SGHAT, CDR2 FQNNGV. The CDR3 spells CASRFQPAGAMNTEAFF. CDR3 nucleotides: TGTGCCAGCAGGTTTCAGCCCGCGGGGGCAATGAACACTGAAGCTTTCTTT.

This sequence joins TRBV19 and TRBJ2-2, with 9 bases lining up with TRBD1. J gave up 5 bases and V 8 bases, and 9 bases lay outside the gene matches. The CDR3 is 15 amino acids. Germline CDR1 LNHDA, CDR2 SQIVND (reference sequence). The CDR3 DNA is TGTGCCAGTGGGATCCGGGACAGGGTAACCGGGGAGCTGTTTTTT. Amino acid sequence: CASGIRDRVTGELFF.

This clonotype was detected many times. J is TRBJ2-7 and V is TRBV20-1; TRBD2 might be the D (6 bases). The ends were cut back, 3 bases at V and 2 bases at J, with 20 bases in the middle. The CDR3 has 16 residues. Germline-derived CDR1 and CDR2 are DFQATT and SNEGSKA (reference sequence). The chain's CDR3 is CSARGLAQGETYEQYF. The CDR3 DNA follows: TGCAGTGCTAGGGGGCTAGCGCAGGGCGAAACCTACGAGCAGTACTTC.

This clonotype was seen at least ten times. The chain links TRBV20-1 to TRBJ2-3; possible D gene TRBD2, 5 bases. V was pared by 6 bases and J by 5 bases, with 15 bases between. The V gene's germline CDR1 is DFQATT and CDR2 SNEGSKA (reference sequence). This CDR3 has 13 residues. This CDR3 is CSARDIGVDTQYF. In DNA form, the CDR3 reads TGCAGTGCCCGTGATATCGGGGTAGATACGCAGTATTTT.

This clonotype was seen repeatedly, ten times or more. The V and J genes are TRBV20-1 and TRBJ2-2; 10 positions match TRBD2. J gave up 5 bases and V 4 bases, and 10 bases lay outside the gene matches. CDR3 length: 16 residues. Germline CDR1 and CDR2: DFQATT and SNEGSKA (reference sequence). CDR3 sequence: CSATVASGGRTGELFF. Written as DNA, the CDR3 is TGCAGTGCTACCGTAGCTAGCGGGGGACGGACCGGGGAGCTGTTTTTT.

The genes are TRBV6-2 or TRBV6-3 and TRBJ2-7; 11 nucleotides align to TRBD2. V shed 0 bases and J 5 bases; nucleotides not matched to a gene: 6. Germline values: CDR1 MNHEY, CDR2 SVGEGT. CDR3 size: 16 residues. The CDR3 DNA reads as TGTGCCAGCAGTTACTCCCTGCATAGCGGGAGGGACGAGCAGTACTTC. Protein: CASSYSLHSGRDEQYF.

This clonotype has at least ten counts. This chain uses TRBV2 with TRBJ2-3; D unresolved. CDR1 and CDR2 (germline): SNHLY, FYNNEI. Trimming stripped 5 bases from V and 1 base from J, with 4 bases between. The CDR3 runs 12 residues. The CDR3 spells CASSQGTDTQYF. CDR3 nucleotides: TGTGCCAGCAGTCAGGGCACAGATACGCAGTATTTT.

The CDR3 DNA follows: TGTGCCAGCAGCGCGGGACAGGCGAACACTGAAGCTTTCTTT. It specifies CASSAGQANTEAFF. The V gene is TRBV7-9, the J gene TRBJ1-1, with 8 nucleotides matching TRBD1. CDR3 length: 14 residues. The germline CDR1 and CDR2 sequences are SEHNR and FQNEAQ (reference sequence). J was trimmed by 1 base and V by 5 bases; bases with no gene match: 3. Filled out from reference TRBV7-9 and TRBJ1-1, the complete variable domain reads DTGVSQNPRHKITKRGQNVTFRCDPISEHNRLYWYRQTLGQGPEFLTYFQNEAQLEKSRLLSDRFSAERPKGSFSTLEIQRTEQGDSAMYLCASSAGQANTEAFFGQGTRLTVV.

This clonotype was seen repeatedly, ten times or more. This rearrangement joins TRBV20-1 to TRBJ1-2; D is undetermined. Germline loops: CDR1 DFQATT, CDR2 SNEGSKA (reference sequence). V lost 7 bases, J lost 7 bases, and 10 bases lay in between. CDR3 length: 10 amino acids. The CDR3 bases are TGCAGTGGCCGATCAGGTGGCTACACCTTC. Protein: CSGRSGGYTF.

The chain combines TRBV15 with TRBJ2-5, with 11 positions matching TRBD1. Germline loops: CDR1 LNHNV, CDR2 YYDKDF (reference sequence). The CDR3 runs to 15 residues. After removal of 3 bases from V and 4 bases from J, the junction contained 4 bases not matched to a gene. The CDR3 DNA follows: TGTGCCACCAGCAGCGGGACAGGGGGAGGAGAGACCCAGTACTTC. Protein product: CATSSGTGGGETQYF.

At least ten counts were recorded for this clonotype. The J gene is TRBJ2-1, the V gene TRBV9, with 10 nucleotides matching TRBD1. CDR3 length: 17 amino acids. Germline assignment: CDR1 SGDLS and CDR2 YYNGEE. V lost 4 bases, J lost 7 bases, and 14 bases stayed unmatched. CDR3 bases: TGTGCCAGCAGCACGCGGGACAGGGGATGGACGCTAAATGAGCAGTTCTTC. Protein product: CASSTRDRGWTLNEQFF.

This clonotype has just a few counts. This CDR3 fails to terminate in the conserved phenylalanine or tryptophan, so it likely reflects a read error. This chain connects TRBV28 to TRBJ2-5; 10 bases fit TRBD1. CDR1 MDHEN and CDR2 SYDVKM come from the germline V gene. With 8 bases clipped from V and 2 bases from J, the junction kept 5 bases outside the gene matches. This CDR3 is built from 14 residues. CDR3 protein: CASSDRGRQETQYL. CDR3 bases: TGTGCCAGCTCTGACAGGGGGCGTCAAGAGACCCAGTACCTC.

This clonotype was detected many times. The chain has TRBV10-3 and TRBJ2-7; D is unresolved. The CDR3 sequence is 15 residues long. V lost 3 bases and J 0 bases, leaving 12 bases between the germline ends. Germline values: CDR1 ENHRY, CDR2 SYGVKD. CDR3: CAISDPWADSYEQYF. The CDR3, as DNA: TGTGCCATCAGTGACCCGTGGGCAGACTCCTACGAGCAGTACTTC.

This clonotype was detected ten times or more. The V gene is TRBV2, the J gene TRBJ1-3; D call uncertain. Per germline, CDR1 SNHLY and CDR2 FYNNEI. The V gene lost 1 base and the J gene lost 8 bases, with 9 bases spanning the gap. The CDR3 extends over 13 amino acids. CDR3 DNA sequence: TGTGCCAGCAGTGAAGATCCTTGGGACACCATATATTTT. Its translation: CASSEDPWDTIYF. The full variable domain, in which reference TRBV2 and TRBJ1-3 provide the parts outside the CDR3, is EPEVTQTPSHQVTQMGQEVILRCVPISNHLYFYWYRQILGQKVEFLVSFYNNEISEKSEIFDDQFSVERPDGSNFTLKIRSTKLEDSAMYFCASSEDPWDTIYFGEGSWLTVV.

This clonotype was counted ten times or more. The V call is TRBV28, the J call TRBJ2-2, with D possibly TRBD2 on 5 matching bases. This CDR3 comprises 13 residues. Trimming took off 1 base at V and 7 bases at J, with 7 bases between the two ends. Germline V gene lookup returns CDR1 MDHEN and CDR2 SYDVKM. For the CDR3, the DNA is TGTGCCAGCAGTTTATCCGGGAACGGGGAGCTGTTTTTT. It codes for CASSLSGNGELFF.

In its sample, this clonotype was seen many times. CDR3 sequence (DNA): TGTGCCAGCAGGGCCGGGATAAGCAATCAGCCCCAGCATTTT. Its translation is CASRAGISNQPQHF. The chain carries TRBV6-2 or TRBV6-3 and TRBJ1-5; D gene uncertain. CDR3 length: 14 amino acids. Looked up from germline, CDR1 is MNHEY and CDR2 is SVGEGT. Deletions cut 6 bases from V and 1 base from J, with 10 bases between.

This clonotype has ten or more counts. This chain uses TRBV27 with TRBJ2-3, with 8 bases fitting TRBD2. The CDR3 runs to 16 residues. V lost 8 bases, J lost 0 bases, and 10 bases stayed unmatched. The V gene's germline CDR1 is MNHEY and CDR2 SMNVEV (reference sequence). DNA for the CDR3: TGTGCCAGCGAAGTCGACGGGAGGGGTAGCACAGATACGCAGTATTTT. Translating it yields CASEVDGRGSTDTQYF.

The chain uses TRBV12-3 or TRBV12-4 and TRBJ1-1; a possible D gene is TRBD1 (6 bases). The CDR3 consists of 13 residues. Trimming left V 5 bases short and J 7 bases short, with 14 bases between. As DNA, the CDR3 is TGTGCCAGCAGTCAAACAACAGGGTTTGAAGCTTTCTTT. This sequence encodes CASSQTTGFEAFF.

J is TRBJ1-5 and V is TRBV28; TRBD1 aligns across 8 bases. V was pared by 5 bases and J by 6 bases, with 6 bases of the junction left unmatched. The length of the CDR3 is 14 residues. Germline assignment: CDR1 MDHEN and CDR2 SYDVKM. The CDR3 here is CASSLIRGPQPQHF. The CDR3 DNA sequence: TGTGCCAGCAGTCTAATCAGGGGGCCTCAGCCCCAGCATTTT. The full variable domain, its missing parts supplied by reference TRBV28 and TRBJ1-5, is DVKVTQSSRYLVKRTGEKVFLECVQDMDHENMFWYRQDPGLGLRLIYFSYDVKMKEKGDIPEGYSVSREKKERFSLILESASTNQTSMYLCASSLIRGPQPQHFGDGTRLSIL.

This clonotype was counted ten times or more. The V call is TRBV20-1, the J call TRBJ2-3; 7 bases line up with TRBD1. Germline CDR1 and CDR2: DFQATT and SNEGSKA (reference sequence). The CDR3 totals 11 residues. The V segment lost 7 bases and the J segment 4 bases; nucleotides outside the gene matches: 2. CDR3 sequence: CSVQGPDTQYF. The CDR3 DNA is TGCAGTGTACAGGGGCCAGATACGCAGTATTTT.

This chain links TRBV7-2 with TRBJ2-7, with D perhaps TRBD1 or TRBD2 (6 bases each). CDR3 length: 16 amino acids. In germline, CDR1 is SGHTA, CDR2 FQGNSA. V was trimmed by 3 bases and J by 0 bases, leaving 15 bases between them. CDR3 DNA sequence: TGTGCCAGCAGCTTCGCGCGGGGACATAGCTCCTACGAGCAGTACTTC. Translation: CASSFARGHSSYEQYF.

In its sample, this clonotype was seen many times. J is TRBJ2-3 and V is TRBV11-3; 10 nucleotides align to TRBD2. Trimming cost V 0 bases and J 0 bases; bases outside gene matches: 3. The CDR3 has 17 residues. Germline-derived CDR1 and CDR2 are SGHNT and YENEEA. The CDR3 sequence is CASSLEGSGGSTDTQYF. The CDR3 DNA reads TGTGCCAGCAGCTTAGAAGGTAGCGGGGGGAGCACAGATACGCAGTATTTT.

The chain carries TRBV28 and TRBJ2-1; 10 bases line up with TRBD1. Trimming removed 4 bases from V and 5 bases from J; junction bases left unmatched: 8. There are 16 residues in the CDR3. Germline-derived CDR1 and CDR2 are MDHEN and SYDVKM. The CDR3 nucleotides read TGTGCCAGCAGTTCTCTCGGGACAGGGGCCGACAATGAGCAGTTCTTC. Protein product: CASSSLGTGADNEQFF.